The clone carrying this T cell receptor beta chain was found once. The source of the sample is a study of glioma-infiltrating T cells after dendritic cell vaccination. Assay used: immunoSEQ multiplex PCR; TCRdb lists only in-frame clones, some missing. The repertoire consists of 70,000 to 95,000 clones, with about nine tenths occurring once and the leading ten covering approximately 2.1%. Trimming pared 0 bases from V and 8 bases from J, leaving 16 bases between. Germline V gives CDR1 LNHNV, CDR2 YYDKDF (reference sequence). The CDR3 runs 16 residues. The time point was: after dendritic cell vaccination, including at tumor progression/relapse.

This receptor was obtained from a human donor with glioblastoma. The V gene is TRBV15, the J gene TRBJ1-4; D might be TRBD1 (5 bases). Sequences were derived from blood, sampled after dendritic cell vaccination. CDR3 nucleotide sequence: TGTGCCACCAGCAGAGACGGGAGCTTGGGGGAAGAAAAACTGTTTTTT. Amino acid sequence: CATSRDGSLGEEKLFF.